This T cell receptor (beta chain) was recorded in a study of cytomegalovirus exposure and HLA in healthy donors. Turning to the study itself: It was reported in a later analysis that the same platform had been used for the 120 validation repertoires as for the roughly 670 first-cohort repertoires.

CDR1 is MNHNS, CDR2 SASEGT, per germline. The CDR3 is made up of 11 amino acids. Trimming took off 3 bases at V and 6 bases at J, with 6 bases between the two ends. As concerns this clone: The identical CDR3 is also encoded by other nucleotide sequences in the sample.

The donors were in the roughly 110-subject validation cohort, distinct from the approximately 670-subject first cohort. Sequencing used immunoSEQ multiplex PCR; TCRdb keeps in-frame clones, though not all of them. The sample carries around 400,000 clones, roughly 89% recorded once. Sequenced input: PBMCs. The receptor comes from a woman aged 18-35 years in good health and CMV-seronegative. V and J are TRBV6-1 and TRBJ2-7, with a tentative D call TRBD2 (6 bases). Here the CDR3 reads CASSEGGEQYF. DNA for the CDR3: TGTGCCAGCAGTGAGGGAGGCGAGCAGTACTTC.